This passage covers 24 T cell receptor beta chains from one sample sequenced in a study of blood T cells in healthy people across ages. Primed by a sample-barcoded 5' primer and a J-beta primer mix, a second PCR proceeded for 7 to 11 cycles. TCRdb re-derived calls from the 5' RACE reads in MiXCR, one entry per CDR3 protein. Of around 1,500,000 distinct CDR3 sequences listed, 42% are singletons. The sequenced material came from blood. Receptors were obtained from a woman between 18 and 29 years old in good health.

This clonotype was seen a handful of times. DNA of the CDR3: TGTGCCAGCAGCTGGCCGGGACAGGGGGAGACCCAGTACTTC. Translated: CASSWPGQGETQYF. The chain has TRBV7-2 and TRBJ2-5; TRBD1 agrees at 10 bases. J lost 5 bases, V lost 4 bases, and 4 bases had no gene match. Germline V gives CDR1 SGHTA, CDR2 FQGNSA. The CDR3 loop spans 14 amino acids.

The rearrangement uses TRBV7-8 and TRBJ2-4; no reliable D call. Per germline, CDR1 SGHVS and CDR2 FQNEAQ. This CDR3 contains 15 residues. The ends were cut back, 5 bases at V and 0 bases at J, with 11 bases in the middle. CDR3 amino acids: CASSNLGIAKNIQYF. CDR3 in DNA: TGTGCCAGCAGCAACTTGGGAATAGCCAAAAACATTCAGTACTTC. Combining the CDR3 with reference TRBV7-8 and TRBJ2-4 gives the whole variable domain GAGVSQSPRYKVAKRGQDVALRCDPISGHVSLFWYQQALGQGPEFLTYFQNEAQLDKSGLPSDRFFAERPEGSVSTLKIQRTQQEDSAVYLCASSNLGIAKNIQYFGAGTRLSVL.

The chain has TRBV12-3 or TRBV12-4 and TRBJ1-2; TRBD1 agrees at 7 bases. The CDR3 has 12 amino acids. The V segment lost 7 bases and the J segment 7 bases; nucleotides outside the gene matches: 6. The CDR3 region is CASNNRGLGYTF. Written as DNA, the CDR3 is TGTGCCAGCAACAACAGGGGACTTGGCTACACCTTC.

V is TRBV27 and J is TRBJ1-5, with TRBD1 matching over 7 bases. CDR3 length: 14 residues. Germline assignment: CDR1 MNHEY and CDR2 SMNVEV (reference sequence). The V and J ends lost 6 bases and 4 bases, in that order; junction bases with no gene match: 6. CDR3 sequence reads: CASRPVTGNQPQHF. CDR3 sequence (DNA): TGTGCCAGCAGGCCCGTGACAGGGAATCAGCCCCAGCATTTT.

There are a few counts of this clonotype. The rearrangement joins TRBV9 to TRBJ1-2; 7 bases fit TRBD1. The CDR3 runs 13 residues. Losses at the gene ends were 0 bases for V and 8 bases for J; bases not matched to a gene: 4. The germline V gene has CDR1 SGDLS and CDR2 YYNGEE. CDR3 sequence reads: CASSVVTGMGYTF. CDR3 nucleotide sequence: TGTGCCAGCAGCGTAGTGACAGGGATGGGCTACACCTTC.

The chain links TRBV2 to TRBJ1-1; TRBD1 matches at 10 bases. Germline values: CDR1 SNHLY, CDR2 FYNNEI. The junction had 8 bases not matched to a gene; V was cut back by 4 bases and J by 6 bases. There are 15 residues in the CDR3. CDR3 nucleotide sequence: TGTGCCAGCAGTGGACAGGGGGCAAGAGGGGCTGAAGCTTTCTTT. Translated, it gives CASSGQGARGAEAFF.

This clonotype has a handful of counts. The rearrangement uses TRBV7-9 and TRBJ2-7; D gene ambiguous. Trimming took 3 bases from V and 0 from J, leaving 6 bases between them. There are 13 residues in the CDR3. Germline V CDR1 and CDR2: SEHNR, FQNEAQ (reference sequence). The CDR3 is CASSFPLSYEQYF. In nucleotides, the CDR3 is TGTGCCAGCAGCTTCCCGCTCTCCTACGAGCAGTACTTC. Drawing the rest from reference TRBV7-9 and TRBJ2-7, the complete variable domain is DTGVSQNPRHKITKRGQNVTFRCDPISEHNRLYWYRQTLGQGPEFLTYFQNEAQLEKSRLLSDRFSAERPKGSFSTLEIQRTEQGDSAMYLCASSFPLSYEQYFGPGTRLTVT.

The V gene is TRBV7-2, the J gene TRBJ2-1; 7 nucleotides align to TRBD2. Germline lookup yields CDR1 SGHTA and CDR2 FQGNSA. This CDR3 contains 15 residues. The V segment lost 2 bases and the J segment 4 bases; nucleotides outside the gene matches: 5. This chain's CDR3 is CASSLSLAEYNEQFF. CDR3 DNA: TGTGCCAGCAGCTTAAGCCTAGCGGAGTACAATGAGCAGTTCTTC.

V and J are TRBV10-2 and TRBJ2-5; TRBD2 might be the D (6 bases). The better agreement between TRBJ2-7 and the DNA end casts doubt on the J call. Germline assignment: CDR1 WSHSY and CDR2 SAAADI. This CDR3 spans 14 amino acids. The CDR3 region has the DNA TGCGCCAGCGGCCACACGGGACGGGGGAGCGAGCAGTACTTC. Encoded protein: CASGHTGRGSEQYF.

CDR3 sequence (DNA): TGTGCCAGCAGGGACCCGTATAGCGGGGGACCCCTCGGTGAGCAGTTCTTC. This encodes CASRDPYSGGPLGEQFF. The chain is built from TRBV6-1 and TRBJ2-1; TRBD2 matches 9 bases. The CDR3 is made up of 17 amino acids. V lost 6 bases and J lost 9; bases outside the gene matches: 18. CDR1 MNHNS and CDR2 SASEGT come from the germline V gene.

There are a few counts of this clonotype. This chain connects TRBV10-3 to TRBJ2-3; 9 bases are a match to TRBD2. The germline V gene encodes CDR1 ENHRY and CDR2 SYGVKD. The CDR3 contains 18 residues. The V segment lost 0 bases and the J segment 7 bases; nucleotides outside the gene matches: 14. CDR3 bases: TGTGCCATCAGTGAGTCTGAGGCGGCGGGAGGGCCGCGGTATACGCAGTATTTT. This encodes CAISESEAAGGPRYTQYF.

DNA of the CDR3: TGTGCCAGCAGCGACCGGGACAAGGCCTCTAATACGCAGTATTTT. This gives the protein CASSDRDKASNTQYF. V is TRBV5-6 and J is TRBJ2-3; a possible D gene is TRBD1 (6 bases). Germline CDR1 is SGHDT and CDR2 is YYEEEE. This CDR3 has 15 residues. V was trimmed by 4 bases and J by 7 bases, leaving 19 bases between them. The full variable domain, with the rest looked up from reference TRBV5-6 and TRBJ2-3, is DAGVTQSPTHLIKTRGQQVTLRCSPKSGHDTVSWYQQALGQGPQFIFQYYEEEERQRGNFPDRFSGHQFPNYSSELNVNALLLGDSALYLCASSDRDKASNTQYFGPGTRLTVL.

The V and J genes are TRBV18 and TRBJ2-4; TRBD1 or TRBD2 may be the D gene (6 bases each). The J call may be incorrect, as the DNA end agrees better with TRBJ2-5. The CDR3 has 18 amino acids. In germline, CDR1 is KGHSH, CDR2 LQKENI. CDR3 region: CASSRQDSGARWQETQYF. The CDR3 bases are TGTGCCAGCTCACGACAGGATTCGGGGGCCCGATGGCAGGAGACCCAGTACTTC.

V and J are TRBV7-9 and TRBJ1-4, with unresolved D. The CDR3 is 14 residues long. CDR1 SEHNR and CDR2 FQNEAQ come from the germline V gene (reference sequence). Trimming took off 5 bases at V and 7 bases at J, with 14 bases between the two ends. CDR3: CASSLSGLSEKLFF. The CDR3 DNA reads as TGTGCCAGCAGCCTATCCGGACTATCTGAAAAACTGTTTTTT.

This clonotype was detected once. This chain joins TRBV20-1 and TRBJ2-1, with a weak D call TRBD1 (6 bases). Between the trimmed V and J ends, which lost 0 bases and 1 base, there was a span of 13 bases. Germline V gene lookup returns CDR1 DFQATT and CDR2 SNEGSKA (reference sequence). The CDR3 runs to 16 residues. The DNA for the CDR3 is TGCAGTGCTAGAGATGCGAACAGGGAGTCCTACAATGAGCAGTTCTTC. This sequence encodes CSARDANRESYNEQFF.

The table lists this clonotype with many counts. V is TRBV12-3 or TRBV12-4 and J is TRBJ2-7; maybe TRBD1 (6 bases). Deletions cut 3 bases from V and 2 bases from J, with 14 bases between. The CDR3 contains 15 residues. The DNA for the CDR3 is TGTGCCAGCAGTTTGACAGGCATTCCCGCCTACGAGCAGTACTTC. Protein product: CASSLTGIPAYEQYF.

This clonotype was recorded a few times. The rearrangement joins TRBV12-3 or TRBV12-4 to TRBJ1-2; D gene ambiguous. The CDR3 extends over 10 amino acids. Deletions cut 5 bases from V and 8 bases from J, with 6 bases between. The CDR3 sequence: CASSGIGYTF. Here the CDR3 DNA reads TGTGCCAGCAGTGGGATCGGCTACACCTTC.

The CDR3: CASSRPGLAGGPQEQFF. The CDR3 DNA is TGTGCCAGCAGCCGCCCGGGACTAGCGGGAGGGCCACAAGAGCAGTTCTTC. The chain couples TRBV7-9 to TRBJ2-1, with 16 positions matching TRBD2. V was pared by 5 bases and J by 10 bases, with 11 bases of the junction left unmatched. Germline values: CDR1 SEHNR, CDR2 FQNEAQ (reference sequence). The CDR3 totals 17 residues.

The J gene is TRBJ2-2, the V gene TRBV27; TRBD2 might be the D (5 bases). The CDR3 spans 14 residues. Germline lookup yields CDR1 MNHEY and CDR2 SMNVEV (reference sequence). Between the trimmed V and J ends, which lost 8 bases and 6 bases, there was a span of 16 bases. In DNA, the CDR3 is TGTGCCAGCCGCACGGGGTCGGCGGCCGGGGAGCTGTTTTTT. Protein product: CASRTGSAAGELFF.

This clonotype was seen a few times. The V gene is TRBV20-1, the J gene TRBJ2-7; TRBD1 aligns across 7 bases. Trimming removed 0 bases from V and 2 bases from J; junction bases left unmatched: 4. This CDR3 region has 14 residues. Germline-derived CDR1 and CDR2 are DFQATT and SNEGSKA (reference sequence). The chain's CDR3 is CSARDGQVAYEQYF. DNA of the CDR3: TGCAGTGCTAGAGACGGACAGGTGGCCTACGAGCAGTACTTC.

V and J are TRBV6-1 and TRBJ1-2; 8 positions match TRBD1. The CDR3 runs 15 residues. CDR1 is MNHNS and CDR2 is SASEGT in the germline V gene. V lost 4 bases to trimming and J lost 3 bases; unmatched junction nucleotides: 7. CDR3 sequence reads: CASSAGGLGDYGYTF. Written as DNA, the CDR3 is TGTGCCAGCAGTGCAGGGGGCCTCGGCGACTATGGCTACACCTTC.

The chain couples TRBV6-1 to TRBJ1-1; no clear D. The CDR3 has 12 residues. Germline loops: CDR1 MNHNS, CDR2 SASEGT. The V end lost 6 bases, the J end lost 6 bases, and 11 bases lay between the germline ends. DNA for the CDR3: TGTGCCAGCAGGCAAACGACCGCTGAAGCTTTCTTT. Translating gives CASRQTTAEAFF.

This clonotype was found once. The gene calls are TRBV6-6 and TRBJ1-2; 12 bases are shared with TRBD1. CDR1 and CDR2 (germline): MNHNY, SVGAGI (reference sequence). This CDR3 is built from 16 residues. Trimming at V came to 0 bases and at J to 6 bases, leaving 5 bases not matched to a gene. The CDR3 here is CASSYSTGTGGDGYTF. The DNA of the CDR3 is TGTGCCAGCAGTTACTCGACTGGGACAGGGGGCGATGGCTACACCTTC.

This chain connects TRBV11-3 to TRBJ2-1, with D hard to call. Germline V lookup: CDR1 SGHNT, CDR2 YENEEA. The CDR3 is 14 amino acids. With 2 bases removed from V and 6 bases from J, the gap between germline ends came to 11 bases. The DNA of the CDR3 is TGTGCCAGCAGCTTACGAGGTAGTTCCAATGAGCAGTTCTTC. It translates to CASSLRGSSNEQFF.